This is a list of T cell receptor beta chains from one sample in a study of blood T cell repertoires in COVID-19. Profiling relied on immunoSEQ multiplex PCR, and the TCRdb table lists in-frame clones only, not all of them. The sample contains more than 95,000 clones, 89% of which appear only once. The sequenced sample consisted of peripheral blood. Receptor source: a woman in her sixties or seventies with acute or convalescent COVID-19. The CDR3 runs from the conserved cysteine through the conserved F or W. The D gene is left open where the match is weak.

TRBJ1-5,TRBV28,-,CASSPPGLEPQHF
TRBJ2-3,TRBV6-5,-,CASSYRGLARNTQYF
TRBJ2-1,TRBV7-2,TRBD2,CASSFSGSYNEQFF
TRBJ2-1,TRBV18,-,CASSARDSNEQFF
TRBJ2-1,TRBV5-1,TRBD2,CASSVSSGVSYNEQFF
TRBJ2-3,TRBV11-3,TRBD2,CASSLESGRNTDTQYF
TRBJ2-5,TRBV30,-,CAWSAKQETQYF
TRBJ1-1,TRBV19,-,CASSFGTSNTEAFF
TRBJ2-2,TRBV18,TRBD2,CASSGLAGVSNTGELFF
TRBJ2-1,TRBV19,TRBD2,CASRRTGGPGEQFF
TRBJ2-3,TRBV5-1,TRBD1,CASSPGTGQLHTQYF
TRBJ1-1,TRBV15,-,CATSGDRMGMNTEAFF
TRBJ1-1,TRBV28,-,CASSFKPGTDAEAFF
TRBJ2-1,TRBV25-1,TRBD2,CASSEGSGTSYNEQFF
TRBJ2-5,TRBV6-6,-,CASSYSEPGHAGTQYF
TRBJ1-2,TRBV12-3/TRBV12-4,-,CASSLVENYGYTF
TRBJ2-7,TRBV6-5,-,CASSATGGRYEQYF
TRBJ2-5,TRBV19,TRBD2,CASHPGSGGETQYF
TRBJ1-6,TRBV10-3,-,CAISQAGQGNSPLHF
TRBJ2-3,TRBV11-3,TRBD1,CASSPLRGRTQYF
TRBJ1-5,TRBV19,-,CASSRTEPLPNQPQHF
TRBJ2-6,TRBV11-2,-,CASSLVSGANVLTF
TRBJ2-6,TRBV7-2,-,CASSPTWGANVLTF
TRBJ1-2,TRBV2,-,CASLRGEFDGYTF
TRBJ2-3,TRBV27,TRBD2,CASSLRLAGIDTQYF
TRBJ2-5,TRBV19,TRBD2,CASSGLAGGIGETQYF
TRBJ1-5,TRBV19,TRBD1,CASNQGASNQPQHF
TRBJ2-7,TRBV6-5,TRBD1,CASNWTGEDEQYF
TRBJ2-2,TRBV19,-,CASSMNRQSTGELFF
TRBJ2-5,TRBV30,TRBD1,CAWRTPNRGRQETQYF
TRBJ1-2,TRBV13,TRBD1,CASSSQGTAAFNYGYTF
TRBJ2-3,TRBV28,-,CASRLGVTSTDTQYF
TRBJ1-5,TRBV11-3,TRBD1,CASSQLKITGDNQPQHF
TRBJ2-3,TRBV5-4,TRBD2,CASSLASGRTDTQYF
TRBJ2-1,TRBV14,TRBD2,CASSQVRGLAGLSSYNEQFF
TRBJ1-1,TRBV11-2,-,CASSFQDSGTEAFF
TRBJ2-3,TRBV25-1,TRBD2,CASSDPRAGGRTDTQYF
TRBJ1-2,TRBV6-1,TRBD1,CASSDLPGTGGFVWGTF
TRBJ2-1,TRBV6-1,TRBD2,CASSERGLAGVPNEQFF
TRBJ1-3,TRBV11-3,-,CASSLVRGDTIYF
TRBJ1-1,TRBV18,TRBD1,CASSPGQDTEAFF
TRBJ2-2,TRBV6-5,-,CASSPQVNTGELFF
TRBJ2-3,TRBV5-1,TRBD2,CASSSGLAGGHTDTQYF
TRBJ2-2,TRBV19,-,CASSQVPGELFF
TRBJ1-1,TRBV30,-,CAWSSRTEWVSEAFF